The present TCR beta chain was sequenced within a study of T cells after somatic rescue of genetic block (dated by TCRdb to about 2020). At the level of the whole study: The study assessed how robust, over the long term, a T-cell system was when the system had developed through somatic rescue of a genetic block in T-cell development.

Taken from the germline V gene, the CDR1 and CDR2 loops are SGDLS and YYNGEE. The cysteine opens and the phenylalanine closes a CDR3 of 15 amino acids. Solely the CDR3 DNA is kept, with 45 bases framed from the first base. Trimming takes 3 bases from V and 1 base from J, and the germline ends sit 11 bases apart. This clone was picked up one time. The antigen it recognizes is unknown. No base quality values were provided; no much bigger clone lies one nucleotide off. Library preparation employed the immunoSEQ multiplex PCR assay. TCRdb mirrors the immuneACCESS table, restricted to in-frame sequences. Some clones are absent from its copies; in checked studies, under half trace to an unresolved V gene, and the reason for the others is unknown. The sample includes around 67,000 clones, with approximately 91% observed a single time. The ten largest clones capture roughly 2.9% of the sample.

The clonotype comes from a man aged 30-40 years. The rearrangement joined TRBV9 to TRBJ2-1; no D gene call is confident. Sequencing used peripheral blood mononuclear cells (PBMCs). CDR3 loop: CASSGGFGSYNEQFF. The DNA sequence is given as TGTGCCAGCAGCGGGGGATTTGGGTCCTACAATGAGCAGTTCTTC.